Listed below are T cell receptor beta chains from one sample, sequenced in a study of Graves' ophthalmopathy and Graves' hyperthyroidism. TCRdb re-called the multiplex PCR reads with MiXCR, one entry per CDR3 protein. The table includes hundreds of thousands of distinct CDR3 sequences, approximately 39% detected once. Sample: peripheral blood. Source of these receptors: an adult man with Graves' ophthalmopathy. CDR3s include the opening cysteine and the closing phenylalanine or tryptophan. Each record gives: D gene, clone size, CDR3 length, J gene, V gene, CDR3 DNA, CDR3 protein. The D gene is left open where the match is weak. A row's size may be missing; if present it is once, few, many or a size class.

d_gene: -; abundance: -; len: 14; j_gene: TRBJ1-2; v_gene: TRBV30; CDR3nt: TGTGCCTGGAGTGTATGGTCAGCGAACTATGGCTACACCTTC; CDR3aa: CAWSVWSANYGYTF
d_gene: -; abundance: many; len: 14; j_gene: TRBJ1-5; v_gene: TRBV7-9; CDR3nt: TGTGCCAGCAGCTTAGAGGGGGGAAATCAGCCCCAGCATTTT; CDR3aa: CASSLEGGNQPQHF
d_gene: -; abundance: -; len: 12; j_gene: TRBJ1-2; v_gene: TRBV10-3; CDR3nt: TGTGCCAGCAGTGTCAGGGGAGGTGGCTACACCTTC; CDR3aa: CASSVRGGGYTF
d_gene: -; abundance: -; len: 17; j_gene: TRBJ2-2; v_gene: TRBV14; CDR3nt: TGTGCCAGCAGCCAAGGGTTGGGCAGGATAATCACCGGGGAGCTGTCTTTT; CDR3aa: CASSQGLGRIITGELSF
d_gene: -; abundance: -; len: 15; j_gene: TRBJ2-2; v_gene: TRBV5-1; CDR3nt: TGCGCCAGCACCCGGGGATGGGGACATTTTGGGGAGCTGTTTTTT; CDR3aa: CASTRGWGHFGELFF
d_gene: -; abundance: few; len: 17; j_gene: TRBJ2-7; v_gene: TRBV9; CDR3nt: TGTGCCAGCAGCGTAGCCCCCCCCATTGCGGGCTCCTACGAGCAGTACTTC; CDR3aa: CASSVAPPIAGSYEQYF
d_gene: -; abundance: -; len: 16; j_gene: TRBJ2-7; v_gene: TRBV5-4; CDR3nt: TGCGCCAGCAGCCAAGGGGTTGTAGGAGCTTCCTACGAGCAGTACTTC; CDR3aa: CASSQGVVGASYEQYF
d_gene: TRBD2; abundance: few; len: 15; j_gene: TRBJ2-5; v_gene: TRBV6-5; CDR3nt: TGTGCCAGCAGTTACTTTCTAGCGGAACAAGAGACCCAGTACTTC; CDR3aa: CASSYFLAEQETQYF
d_gene: -; abundance: -; len: 17; j_gene: TRBJ2-2; v_gene: TRBV2; CDR3nt: TGTGCCAGCAGTGAGCTCTCTATCGGCACGAACACCGGGGAGCTGTCTTGG; CDR3aa: CASSELSIGTNTGELSW
d_gene: -; abundance: many; len: 12; j_gene: TRBJ1-1; v_gene: TRBV11-2; CDR3nt: TGTGCCAGCAGCTTAGGGGGGATGGGAGCTTTCTTT; CDR3aa: CASSLGGMGAFF
d_gene: -; abundance: -; len: 11; j_gene: TRBJ1-6; v_gene: TRBV30; CDR3nt: TGTGCCTGGAGTGTTGATTCACCCCTCCACTTT; CDR3aa: CAWSVDSPLHF
d_gene: -; abundance: many; len: 16; j_gene: TRBJ1-1; v_gene: TRBV9; CDR3nt: TGTGCCAGCAGCGTAGGTTCAGGGCTGGCGCGAACTGAAGCTTTCTTT; CDR3aa: CASSVGSGLARTEAFF
d_gene: -; abundance: many; len: 13; j_gene: TRBJ1-2; v_gene: TRBV28; CDR3nt: TGTGCCAGCAGTTCCCTTGCGGGGTACGGCTACACCTTC; CDR3aa: CASSSLAGYGYTF
d_gene: -; abundance: -; len: 14; j_gene: TRBJ2-7; v_gene: TRBV2; CDR3nt: TGTGCCAGCAGTGAAACGGCAGGTTCCTACGAGCAGTACTTC; CDR3aa: CASSETAGSYEQYF
d_gene: TRBD2; abundance: -; len: 15; j_gene: TRBJ2-7; v_gene: TRBV7-2; CDR3nt: TGTGCCAGCAGCTTGTTTTGGGACTACTCCTACGAGCAGTACTTC; CDR3aa: CASSLFWDYSYEQYF
d_gene: -; abundance: many; len: 14; j_gene: TRBJ2-7; v_gene: TRBV14; CDR3nt: TGTGCCAGCAGCACCCGAGGGTCTTTTTACGAGCAGTACTTC; CDR3aa: CASSTRGSFYEQYF
d_gene: -; abundance: few; len: 16; j_gene: TRBJ2-2; v_gene: TRBV5-1; CDR3nt: TGCGCCAGCAGCTTGGCCGGGTCAGCCAACACCGGGGAGCTGTTTTTT; CDR3aa: CASSLAGSANTGELFF
d_gene: TRBD2; abundance: once; len: 19; j_gene: TRBJ2-3; v_gene: TRBV7-3; CDR3nt: TGTGCCAGCAGCTTAAATTCCCTGGGACTAGCGGGAGGGACAGGTACGCAGTATTTT; CDR3aa: CASSLNSLGLAGGTGTQYF
d_gene: TRBD1; abundance: many; len: 18; j_gene: TRBJ1-3; v_gene: TRBV7-6; CDR3nt: TGTGCCAGCAGCTCATGGCCCGGGGACAGAACCTCTGGAAACACCATATATTTT; CDR3aa: CASSSWPGDRTSGNTIYF